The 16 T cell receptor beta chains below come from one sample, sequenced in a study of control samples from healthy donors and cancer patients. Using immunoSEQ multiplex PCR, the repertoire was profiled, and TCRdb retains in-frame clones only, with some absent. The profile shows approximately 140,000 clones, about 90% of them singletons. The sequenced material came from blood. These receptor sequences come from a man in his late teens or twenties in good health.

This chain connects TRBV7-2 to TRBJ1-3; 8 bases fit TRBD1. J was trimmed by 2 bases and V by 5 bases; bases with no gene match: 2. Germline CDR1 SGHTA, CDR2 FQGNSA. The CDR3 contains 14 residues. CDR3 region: CASSQTGAGNTIYF. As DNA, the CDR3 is TGTGCCAGCAGCCAGACAGGGGCTGGAAACACCATATATTTT.

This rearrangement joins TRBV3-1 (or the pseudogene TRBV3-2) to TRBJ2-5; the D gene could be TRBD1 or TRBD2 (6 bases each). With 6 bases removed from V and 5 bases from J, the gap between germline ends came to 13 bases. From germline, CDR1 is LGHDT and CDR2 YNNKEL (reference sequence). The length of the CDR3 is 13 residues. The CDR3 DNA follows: TGTGCCAGCAGAACAGGGAGGTTGGAGACCCAGTACTTC. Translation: CASRTGRLETQYF.

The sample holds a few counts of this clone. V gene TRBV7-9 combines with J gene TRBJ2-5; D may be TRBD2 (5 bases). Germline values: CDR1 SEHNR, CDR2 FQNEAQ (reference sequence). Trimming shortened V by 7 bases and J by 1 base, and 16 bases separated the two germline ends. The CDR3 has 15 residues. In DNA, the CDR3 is TGTGCCAGCACCCGGGGTGACGCGCCCCAAGAGACCCAGTACTTC. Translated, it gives CASTRGDAPQETQYF. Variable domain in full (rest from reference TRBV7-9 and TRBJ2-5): DTGVSQNPRHKITKRGQNVTFRCDPISEHNRLYWYRQTLGQGPEFLTYFQNEAQLEKSRLLSDRFSAERPKGSFSTLEIQRTEQGDSAMYLCASTRGDAPQETQYFGPGTRLLVL.

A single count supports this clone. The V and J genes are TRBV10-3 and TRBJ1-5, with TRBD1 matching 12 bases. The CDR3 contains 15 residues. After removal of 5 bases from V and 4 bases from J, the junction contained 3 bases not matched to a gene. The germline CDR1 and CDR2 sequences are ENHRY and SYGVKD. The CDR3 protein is CAISKGQGANQPQHF. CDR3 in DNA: TGTGCCATCAGTAAGGGACAGGGGGCGAATCAGCCCCAGCATTTT.

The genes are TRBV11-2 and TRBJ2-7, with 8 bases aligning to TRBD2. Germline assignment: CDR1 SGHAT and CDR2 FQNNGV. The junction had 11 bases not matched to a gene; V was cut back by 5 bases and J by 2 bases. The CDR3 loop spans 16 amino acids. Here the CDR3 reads CASSPGLAGLPYEQYF. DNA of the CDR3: TGTGCCAGCAGCCCCGGGCTAGCGGGCCTCCCCTACGAGCAGTACTTC.

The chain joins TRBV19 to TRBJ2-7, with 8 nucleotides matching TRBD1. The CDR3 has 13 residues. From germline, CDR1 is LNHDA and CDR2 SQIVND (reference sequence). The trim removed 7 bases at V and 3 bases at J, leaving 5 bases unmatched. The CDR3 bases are TGTGCCAGTACCGGACAGGGATTCTACGAGCAGTACTTC. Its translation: CASTGQGFYEQYF.

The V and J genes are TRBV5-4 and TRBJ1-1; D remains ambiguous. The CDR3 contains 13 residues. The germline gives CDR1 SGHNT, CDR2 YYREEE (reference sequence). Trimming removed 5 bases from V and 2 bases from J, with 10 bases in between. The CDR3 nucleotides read TGTGCCAGCAGAAAGTTGGTAAACACTGAAGCTTTCTTT. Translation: CASRKLVNTEAFF.

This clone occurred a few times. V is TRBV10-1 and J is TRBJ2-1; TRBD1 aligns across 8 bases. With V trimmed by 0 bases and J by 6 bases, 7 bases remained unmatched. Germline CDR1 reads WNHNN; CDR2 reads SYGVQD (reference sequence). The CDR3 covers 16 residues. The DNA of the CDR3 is TGCGCCAGCAGTGAGTCCCAGGGGGCTATAATCAATGAGCAGTTCTTC. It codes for CASSESQGAIINEQFF.

The CDR3 sequence is CSVALGGGNQPQHF. In DNA, the CDR3 is TGCAGCGTCGCCCTTGGGGGGGGCAATCAGCCCCAGCATTTT. The chain is built from TRBV29-1 and TRBJ1-5; perhaps TRBD1 as D (5 bases). CDR3 length: 14 residues. The V gene lost 6 bases and the J gene lost 2 bases, with 14 bases spanning the gap. Per the germline V gene, CDR1 is SQVTM and CDR2 is ANQGSEA.

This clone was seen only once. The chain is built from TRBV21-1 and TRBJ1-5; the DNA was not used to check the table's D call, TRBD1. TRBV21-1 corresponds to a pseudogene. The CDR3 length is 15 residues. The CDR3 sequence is CASSSRTGVNQPQHF. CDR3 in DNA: TGTGCCAGCAGCAGTCGGACAGGGGTGAATCAGCCCCAGCATTTT.

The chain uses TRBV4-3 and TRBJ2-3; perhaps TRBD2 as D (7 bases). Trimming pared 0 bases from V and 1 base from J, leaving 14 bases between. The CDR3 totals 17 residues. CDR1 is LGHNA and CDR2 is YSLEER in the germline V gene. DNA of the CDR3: TGCGCCAGCAGCCAAGATATGGGGGGGGCGGGCACAGATACGCAGTATTTT. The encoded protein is CASSQDMGGAGTDTQYF.

This chain's CDR3 is CASSLPDRGQDEKLFF. CDR3 coding DNA: TGTGCCAGCAGCTTGCCTGACAGGGGGCAGGATGAAAAACTGTTTTTT. The genes are TRBV2 and TRBJ1-4, with 10 bases lining up with TRBD1. V lost 6 bases, J lost 6 bases, and 10 bases stayed unmatched. The CDR3 is made up of 16 amino acids. Looked up from germline, CDR1 is SNHLY and CDR2 is FYNNEI.

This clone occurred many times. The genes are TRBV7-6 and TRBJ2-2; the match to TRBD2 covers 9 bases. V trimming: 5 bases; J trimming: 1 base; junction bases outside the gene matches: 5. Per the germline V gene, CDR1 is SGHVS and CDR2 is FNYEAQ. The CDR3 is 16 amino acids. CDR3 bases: TGTGCCAGCAGCCGTATTAGCGGGGGGAACACCGGGGAGCTGTTTTTT. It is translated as CASSRISGGNTGELFF. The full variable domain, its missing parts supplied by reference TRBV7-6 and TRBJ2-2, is GAGVSQSPRYKVTKRGQDVALRCDPISGHVSLYWYRQALGQGPEFLTYFNYEAQQDKSGLPNDRFSAERPEGSISTLTIQRTEQRDSAMYRCASSRISGGNTGELFFGEGSRLTVL.

CDR3 region: CASSLGHPSDWNGYTF. Here the CDR3 DNA reads TGTGCCAGCAGCTTGGGACACCCTTCCGACTGGAATGGCTACACCTTC. The rearrangement links TRBV5-6 to TRBJ1-2; D unresolved. CDR3 length: 16 amino acids. Looked up from germline, CDR1 is SGHDT and CDR2 is YYEEEE. Trimming removed 0 bases from V and 6 bases from J, with 18 bases in between.

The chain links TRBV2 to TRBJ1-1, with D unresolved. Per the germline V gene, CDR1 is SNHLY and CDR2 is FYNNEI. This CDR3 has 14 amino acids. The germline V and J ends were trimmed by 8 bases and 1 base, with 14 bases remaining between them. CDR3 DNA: TGTGCCAGCTCCCTAATTCTCTCGAACACTGAAGCTTTCTTT. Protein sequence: CASSLILSNTEAFF.

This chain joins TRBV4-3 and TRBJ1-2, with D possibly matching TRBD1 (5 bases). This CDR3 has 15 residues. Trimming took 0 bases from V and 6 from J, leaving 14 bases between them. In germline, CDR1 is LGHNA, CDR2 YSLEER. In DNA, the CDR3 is TGCGCCAGCAGCCAAGATCGGGGGACCCTCCATGGCTACACCTTC. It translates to CASSQDRGTLHGYTF.